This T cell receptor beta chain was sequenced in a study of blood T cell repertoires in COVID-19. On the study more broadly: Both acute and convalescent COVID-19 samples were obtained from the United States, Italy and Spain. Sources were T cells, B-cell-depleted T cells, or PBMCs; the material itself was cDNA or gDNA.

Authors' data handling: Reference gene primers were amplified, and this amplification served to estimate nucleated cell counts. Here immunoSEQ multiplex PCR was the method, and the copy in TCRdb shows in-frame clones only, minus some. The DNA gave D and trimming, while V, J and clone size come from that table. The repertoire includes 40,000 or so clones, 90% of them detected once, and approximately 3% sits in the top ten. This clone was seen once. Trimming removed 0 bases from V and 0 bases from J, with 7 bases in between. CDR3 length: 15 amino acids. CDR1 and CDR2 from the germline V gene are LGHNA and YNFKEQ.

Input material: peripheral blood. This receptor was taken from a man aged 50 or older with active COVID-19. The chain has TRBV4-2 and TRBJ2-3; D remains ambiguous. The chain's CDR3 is CASSQDTVSTDTQYF. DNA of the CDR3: TGTGCCAGCAGCCAAGATACAGTTAGCACAGATACGCAGTATTTT.